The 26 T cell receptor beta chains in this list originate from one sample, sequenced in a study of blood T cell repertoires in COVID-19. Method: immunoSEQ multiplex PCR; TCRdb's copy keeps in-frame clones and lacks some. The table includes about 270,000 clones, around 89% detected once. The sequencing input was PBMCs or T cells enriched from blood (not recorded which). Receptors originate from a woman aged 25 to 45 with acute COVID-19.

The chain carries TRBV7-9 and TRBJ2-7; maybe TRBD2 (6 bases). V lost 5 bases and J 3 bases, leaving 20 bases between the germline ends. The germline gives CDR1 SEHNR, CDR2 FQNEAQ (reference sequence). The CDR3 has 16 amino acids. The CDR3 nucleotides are TGTGCCAGCAGCGTCATCGATGGGGACTTTAACTACGAGCAGTACTTC. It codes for CASSVIDGDFNYEQYF.

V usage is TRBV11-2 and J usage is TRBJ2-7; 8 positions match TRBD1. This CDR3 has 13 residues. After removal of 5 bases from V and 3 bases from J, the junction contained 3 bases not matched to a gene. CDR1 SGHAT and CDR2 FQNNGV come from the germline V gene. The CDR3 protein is CASSMGQVYEQYF. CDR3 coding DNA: TGTGCCAGCAGCATGGGACAGGTCTACGAGCAGTACTTC.

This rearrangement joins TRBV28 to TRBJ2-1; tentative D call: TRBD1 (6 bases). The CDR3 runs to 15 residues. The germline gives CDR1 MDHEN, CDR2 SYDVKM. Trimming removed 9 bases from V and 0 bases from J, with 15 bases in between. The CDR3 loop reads CARTLQGSSYNEQFF. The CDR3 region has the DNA TGTGCCAGAACCTTACAGGGTTCCTCCTACAATGAGCAGTTCTTC.

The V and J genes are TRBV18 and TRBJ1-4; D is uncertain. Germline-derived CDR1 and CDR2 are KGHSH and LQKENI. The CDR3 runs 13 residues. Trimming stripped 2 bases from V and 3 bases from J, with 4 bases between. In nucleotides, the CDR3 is TGTGCCAGCTCACCAGGAGCTAATGAAAAACTGTTTTTT. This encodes CASSPGANEKLFF.

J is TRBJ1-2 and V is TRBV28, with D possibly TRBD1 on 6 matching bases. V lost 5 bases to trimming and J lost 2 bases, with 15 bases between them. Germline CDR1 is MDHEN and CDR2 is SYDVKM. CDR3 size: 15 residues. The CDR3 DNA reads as TGTGCCAGCAGTCTTAGGGGGGGAGGAAACTATGGCTACACCTTC. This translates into CASSLRGGGNYGYTF.

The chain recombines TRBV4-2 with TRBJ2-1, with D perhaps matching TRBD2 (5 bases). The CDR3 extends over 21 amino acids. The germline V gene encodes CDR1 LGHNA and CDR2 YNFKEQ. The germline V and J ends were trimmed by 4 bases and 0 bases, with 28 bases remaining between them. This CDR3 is CASSPSGRPSSYQSSYNEQFF. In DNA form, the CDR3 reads TGTGCCAGCAGCCCCTCAGGACGTCCATCTAGCTATCAGAGCTCCTACAATGAGCAGTTCTTC.

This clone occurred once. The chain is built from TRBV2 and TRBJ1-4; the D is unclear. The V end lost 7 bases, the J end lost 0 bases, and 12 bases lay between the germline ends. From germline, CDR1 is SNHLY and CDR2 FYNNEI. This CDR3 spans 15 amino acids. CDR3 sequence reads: CASIGAPTTNEKLFF. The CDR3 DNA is TGTGCCAGCATTGGTGCGCCTACAACTAATGAAAAACTGTTTTTT.

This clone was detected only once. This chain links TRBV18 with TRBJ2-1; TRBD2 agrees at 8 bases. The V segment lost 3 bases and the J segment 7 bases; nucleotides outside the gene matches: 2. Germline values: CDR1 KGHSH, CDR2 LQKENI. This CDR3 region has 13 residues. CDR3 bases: TGTGCCAGCTCACCGGGACTAGAAAATGAGCAGTTCTTC. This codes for CASSPGLENEQFF. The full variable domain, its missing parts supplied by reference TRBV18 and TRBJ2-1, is NAGVMQNPRHLVRRRGQEARLRCSPMKGHSHVYWYRQLPEEGLKFMVYLQKENIIDESGMPKERFSAEFPKEGPSILRIQQVVRGDSAAYFCASSPGLENEQFFGPGTRLTVL.

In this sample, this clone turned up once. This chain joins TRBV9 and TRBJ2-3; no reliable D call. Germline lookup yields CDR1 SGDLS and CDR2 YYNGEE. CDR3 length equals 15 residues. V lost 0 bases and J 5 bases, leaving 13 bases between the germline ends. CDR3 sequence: CASSVAPGGKDTQYF. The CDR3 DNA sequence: TGTGCCAGCAGCGTAGCCCCCGGCGGCAAAGATACGCAGTATTTT.

CDR3 protein: CASSPGGSDTDTQYF. CDR3 bases: TGTGCCAGCTCACCAGGCGGGAGTGACACAGATACGCAGTATTTT. The chain combines TRBV18 with TRBJ2-3, with 7 bases fitting TRBD2. The junction had 4 bases not matched to a gene; V was cut back by 2 bases and J by 2 bases. CDR3 size: 15 residues. Germline V gene sequence: CDR1 KGHSH, CDR2 LQKENI.

CDR3 nucleotide sequence: TGTGCCAGCAGTGCCATACCGGGACAGGGGGTAACTGGCTACACCTTC. Encoded protein: CASSAIPGQGVTGYTF. The chain links TRBV6-4 to TRBJ1-2, with 11 bases that match TRBD1. Germline V gives CDR1 MRHNA, CDR2 SNTAGT. The CDR3 consists of 16 residues. With V trimmed by 4 bases and J by 7 bases, 11 bases remained unmatched.

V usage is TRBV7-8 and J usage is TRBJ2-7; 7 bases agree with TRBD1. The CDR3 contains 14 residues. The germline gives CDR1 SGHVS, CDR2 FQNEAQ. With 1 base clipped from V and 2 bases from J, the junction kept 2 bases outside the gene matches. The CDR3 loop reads CASSLGQGAYEQYF. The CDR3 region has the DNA TGTGCCAGCAGCTTAGGACAGGGAGCCTACGAGCAGTACTTC.

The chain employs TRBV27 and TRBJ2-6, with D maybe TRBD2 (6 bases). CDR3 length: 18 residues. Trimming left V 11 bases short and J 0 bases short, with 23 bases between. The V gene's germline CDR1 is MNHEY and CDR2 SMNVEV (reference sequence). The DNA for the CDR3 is TGTGCCGCGGGGATTAAAAGTCGAGGCACCTCTGGGGCCAACGTCCTGACTTTC. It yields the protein CAAGIKSRGTSGANVLTF.

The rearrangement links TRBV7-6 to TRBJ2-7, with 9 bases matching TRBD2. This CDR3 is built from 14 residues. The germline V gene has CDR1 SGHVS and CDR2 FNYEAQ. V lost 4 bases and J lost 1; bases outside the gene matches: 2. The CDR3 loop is CASSYTSGSYEQYF. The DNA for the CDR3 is TGTGCCAGCAGCTATACTAGCGGGTCCTACGAGCAGTACTTC.

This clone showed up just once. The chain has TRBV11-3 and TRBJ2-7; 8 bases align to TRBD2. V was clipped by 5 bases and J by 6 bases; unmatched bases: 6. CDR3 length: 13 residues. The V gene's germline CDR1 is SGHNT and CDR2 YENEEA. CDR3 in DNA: TGTGCCAGCAGCCTCGCGGGGGGAGTCGAGCAGTACTTC. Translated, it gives CASSLAGGVEQYF.

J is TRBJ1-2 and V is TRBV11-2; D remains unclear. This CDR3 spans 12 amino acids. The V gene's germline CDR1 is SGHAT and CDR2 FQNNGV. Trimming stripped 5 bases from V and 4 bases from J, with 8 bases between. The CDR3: CASSPGPYGYTF. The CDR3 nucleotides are TGTGCCAGCAGCCCAGGTCCCTATGGCTACACCTTC.

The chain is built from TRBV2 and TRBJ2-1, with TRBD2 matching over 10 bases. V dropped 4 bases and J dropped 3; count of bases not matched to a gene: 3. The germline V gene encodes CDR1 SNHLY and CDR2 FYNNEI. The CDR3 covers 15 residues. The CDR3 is CASSAGTSDYNEQFF. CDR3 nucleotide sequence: TGTGCCAGCAGTGCCGGGACTAGCGACTACAATGAGCAGTTCTTC.

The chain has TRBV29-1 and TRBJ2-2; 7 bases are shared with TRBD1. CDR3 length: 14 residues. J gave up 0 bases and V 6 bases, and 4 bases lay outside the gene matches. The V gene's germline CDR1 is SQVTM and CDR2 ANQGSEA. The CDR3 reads CSVRGQSNTGELFF. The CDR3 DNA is TGCAGCGTCCGGGGACAGTCGAACACCGGGGAGCTGTTTTTT.

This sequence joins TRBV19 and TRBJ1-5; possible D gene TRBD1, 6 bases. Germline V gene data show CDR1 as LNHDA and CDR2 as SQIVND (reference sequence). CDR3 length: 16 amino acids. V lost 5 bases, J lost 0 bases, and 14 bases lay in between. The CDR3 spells CASSPQTGYSNQPQHF. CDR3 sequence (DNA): TGTGCCAGTAGTCCTCAGACAGGATATAGCAATCAGCCCCAGCATTTT.

Here the CDR3 reads CASSLTGSDGYTF. The CDR3 bases are TGTGCCAGCAGCTTGACGGGGTCGGACGGCTACACCTTC. The genes are TRBV11-2 and TRBJ1-2; no reliable D call. Germline CDR1 is SGHAT and CDR2 is FQNNGV. This CDR3 comprises 13 residues. Trimming pared 3 bases from V and 8 bases from J, leaving 13 bases between. Complete variable domain (other parts from reference TRBV11-2 and TRBJ1-2): EAGVAQSPRYKIIEKRQSVAFWCNPISGHATLYWYQQILGQGPKLLIQFQNNGVVDDSQLPKDRFSAERLKGVDSTLKIQPAKLEDSAVYLCASSLTGSDGYTFGSGTRLTVV.

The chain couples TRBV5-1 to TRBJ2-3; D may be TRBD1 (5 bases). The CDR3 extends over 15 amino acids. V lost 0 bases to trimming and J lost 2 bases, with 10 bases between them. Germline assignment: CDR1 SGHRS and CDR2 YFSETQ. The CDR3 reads CASSLAGRVTDTQYF. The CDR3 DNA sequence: TGCGCCAGCAGCTTGGCCGGCAGGGTCACAGATACGCAGTATTTT.

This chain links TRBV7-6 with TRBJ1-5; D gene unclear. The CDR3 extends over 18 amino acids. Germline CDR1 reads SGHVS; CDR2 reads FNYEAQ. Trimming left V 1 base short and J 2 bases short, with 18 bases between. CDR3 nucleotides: TGTGCCAGCAGCTTAGGATCCGGAGGGTGGAGGGGCAATCAGCCCCAGCATTTT. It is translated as CASSLGSGGWRGNQPQHF. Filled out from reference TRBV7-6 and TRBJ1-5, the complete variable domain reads GAGVSQSPRYKVTKRGQDVALRCDPISGHVSLYWYRQALGQGPEFLTYFNYEAQQDKSGLPNDRFSAERPEGSISTLTIQRTEQRDSAMYRCASSLGSGGWRGNQPQHFGDGTRLSIL.

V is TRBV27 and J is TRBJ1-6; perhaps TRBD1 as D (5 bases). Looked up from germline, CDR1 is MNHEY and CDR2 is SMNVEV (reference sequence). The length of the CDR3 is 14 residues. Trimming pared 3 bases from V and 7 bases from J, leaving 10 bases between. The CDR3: CASSFRGWNSPLHF. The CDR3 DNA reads TGTGCCAGCAGTTTTCGGGGGTGGAATTCACCCCTCCACTTT.

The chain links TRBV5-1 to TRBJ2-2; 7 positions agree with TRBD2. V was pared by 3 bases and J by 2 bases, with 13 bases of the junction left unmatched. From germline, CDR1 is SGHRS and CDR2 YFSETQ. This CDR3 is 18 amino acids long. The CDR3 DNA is TGCGCCAGCAGCTATTCGGCCCCTAGCGGAGCTAACACCGGGGAGCTGTTTTTT. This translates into CASSYSAPSGANTGELFF. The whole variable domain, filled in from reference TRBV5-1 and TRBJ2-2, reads KAGVTQTPRYLIKTRGQQVTLSCSPISGHRSVSWYQQTPGQGLQFLFEYFSETQRNKGNFPGRFSGRQFSNSRSEMNVSTLELGDSALYLCASSYSAPSGANTGELFFGEGSRLTVL.

CDR3 loop: CASDGHPEAFF. CDR3 nucleotides: TGTGCCAGCGACGGACATCCTGAAGCTTTCTTT. The V gene is TRBV6-5, the J gene TRBJ1-1; D might be TRBD1 (5 bases). V shed 8 bases and J shed 6 bases, with 10 bases lying between them. The germline gives CDR1 MNHEY, CDR2 SVGAGI. The CDR3 spans 11 residues.

The CDR3 is CASSYSAPLAGVSYEQYF. The CDR3 DNA follows: TGTGCCAGCAGTTACTCGGCCCCTCTAGCGGGAGTTTCCTACGAGCAGTACTTC. The rearrangement links TRBV6-2 or TRBV6-3 to TRBJ2-7; 10 bases line up with TRBD2. CDR1 and CDR2 from the germline V gene are MNHEY and SVGEGT. The ends lost 0 bases at V and 1 base at J; junction bases unmatched: 9. The length of the CDR3 is 18 residues.